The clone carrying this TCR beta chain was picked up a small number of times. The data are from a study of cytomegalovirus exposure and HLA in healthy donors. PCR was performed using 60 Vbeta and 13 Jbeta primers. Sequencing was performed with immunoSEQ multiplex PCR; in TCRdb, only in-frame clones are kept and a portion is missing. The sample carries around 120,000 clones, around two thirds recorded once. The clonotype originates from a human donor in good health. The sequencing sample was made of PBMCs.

CDR3 sequence (DNA): TGCGCCAGCAGCTTGGCCGCGGGAACCGACTACGAGCAGTACTTC. It yields the protein CASSLAAGTDYEQYF. The chain carries TRBV5-1 and TRBJ2-5; D perhaps matches TRBD2 (6 bases). The DNA matches TRBJ2-7 better at its end, which makes the J call doubtful. The CDR3 is made up of 15 amino acids. Germline V gene sequence: CDR1 SGHRS, CDR2 YFSETQ.